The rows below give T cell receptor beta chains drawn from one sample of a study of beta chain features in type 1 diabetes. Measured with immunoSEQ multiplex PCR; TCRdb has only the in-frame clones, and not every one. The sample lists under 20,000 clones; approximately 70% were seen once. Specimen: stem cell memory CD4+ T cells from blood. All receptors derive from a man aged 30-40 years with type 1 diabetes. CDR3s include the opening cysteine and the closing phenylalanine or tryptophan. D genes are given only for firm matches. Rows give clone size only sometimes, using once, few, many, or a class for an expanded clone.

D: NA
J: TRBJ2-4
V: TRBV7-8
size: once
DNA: TGTGCCAGCAGCCCCCTCCAGGGAGGATACATTCAGTACTTC
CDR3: CASSPLQGGYIQYF

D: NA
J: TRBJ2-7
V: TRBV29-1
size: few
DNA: TGCAGCTTCTCCTCGGGGGGCCTGGAGTACTTC
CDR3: CSFSSGGLEYF

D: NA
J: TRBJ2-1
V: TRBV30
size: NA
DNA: TGTGCCTGGAGCCGAGAAGGCTGGAGCTCCTACAATGAGCAGTTCTTC
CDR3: CAWSREGWSSYNEQFF

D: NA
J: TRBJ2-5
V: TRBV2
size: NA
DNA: TGTGCCAGCAGTGAGGGAATACAGGGTTGGGAGACCCAGTACTTC
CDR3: CASSEGIQGWETQYF

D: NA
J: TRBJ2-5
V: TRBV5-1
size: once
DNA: TGCGCCAGCAGCTTACGACTAGTCCGGGAGACCCAGTACTTC
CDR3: CASSLRLVRETQYF

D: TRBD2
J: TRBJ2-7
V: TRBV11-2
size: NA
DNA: TGTGCCAGCAGCTCCCGACTAGCGGGGGCCAACTACGAGCAGTACTTC
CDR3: CASSSRLAGANYEQYF

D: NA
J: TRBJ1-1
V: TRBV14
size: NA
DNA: TGTGCCAGCAGCCAAGATCGGACGGGGGTCGTGAACACTGAAGCTTTCTTT
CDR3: CASSQDRTGVVNTEAFF

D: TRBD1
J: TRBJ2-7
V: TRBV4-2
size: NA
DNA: TGTGCCAGCAGCCAAGGCGGACAGGGGGCCGAGCAGTACTTC
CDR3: CASSQGGQGAEQYF

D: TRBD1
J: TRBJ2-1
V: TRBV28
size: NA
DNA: TGTGCCAGCAGTCGAACCGGGACAGGGATCAATGAGCAGTTCTTC
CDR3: CASSRTGTGINEQFF

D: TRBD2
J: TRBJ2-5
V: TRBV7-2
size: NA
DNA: TGTGCCAGCAGCAGAAATAGCGGGGGGGCGGAGACCCAGTACTTC
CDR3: CASSRNSGGAETQYF

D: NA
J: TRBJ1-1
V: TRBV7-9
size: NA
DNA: TGTGCCAGCCGAAGGGAGGCGAACACTGAAGCTTTCTTT
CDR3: CASRREANTEAFF

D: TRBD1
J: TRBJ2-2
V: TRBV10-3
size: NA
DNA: TGTGCCATCAGGGGGGACAGGGGGTCCGGGGAGCTGTTTTTT
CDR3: CAIRGDRGSGELFF

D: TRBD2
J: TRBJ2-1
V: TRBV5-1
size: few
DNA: TGCGCCAGCAGCTTTCGTGCGGGGGGTTCCTACAATGAGCAGTTCTTC
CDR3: CASSFRAGGSYNEQFF

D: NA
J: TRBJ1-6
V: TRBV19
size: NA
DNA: TGTGCCAGTAGATCCGGGACAAGCCATTCACCCCTCCACTTT
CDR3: CASRSGTSHSPLHF

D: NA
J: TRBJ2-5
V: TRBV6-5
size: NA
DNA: TGTGCCAGCAGGTATCAAGAGACCCAGTACTTC
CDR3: CASRYQETQYF

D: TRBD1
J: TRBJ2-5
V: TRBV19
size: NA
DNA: TGTGCCAGTAGTTCAACCCGGGACAGGGGGGGAGAGACCCAGTACTTC
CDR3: CASSSTRDRGGETQYF

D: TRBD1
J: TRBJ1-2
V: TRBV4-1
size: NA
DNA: TGCGCCAGCAGCCAAACTCGGACAGGCAGCGAGGACTATGGCTACACCTTC
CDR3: CASSQTRTGSEDYGYTF

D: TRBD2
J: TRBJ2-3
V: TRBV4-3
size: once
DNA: TGCGCCAGCAGCCAAGACGGGGGGAGGGATACGCAGTATTTT
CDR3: CASSQDGGRDTQYF

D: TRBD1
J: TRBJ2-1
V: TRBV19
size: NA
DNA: TGTGCCAGTAGTATCGGTACCCGGGACAGGGGGTATGGCAATGAGCAGTTCTTC
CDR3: CASSIGTRDRGYGNEQFF

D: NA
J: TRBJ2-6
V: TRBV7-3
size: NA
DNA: TGTGCCAGCAGCTCGAGGGGGACCTCTGGGGCCAACGTCCTGACTTTC
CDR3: CASSSRGTSGANVLTF

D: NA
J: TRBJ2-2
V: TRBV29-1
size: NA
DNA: TGCAGCGTTGCCACAGGGAACACCGGGGAGCTGTTTTTT
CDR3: CSVATGNTGELFF

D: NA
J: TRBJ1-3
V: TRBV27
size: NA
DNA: TGTGCCAGCAGTTTCAACAGTTTCCAAACCACCATATATTTT
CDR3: CASSFNSFQTTIYF

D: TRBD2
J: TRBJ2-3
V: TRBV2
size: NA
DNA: TGTGCCAGCAGGGGACTAGCGGCTGGGGCAGATACGCAGTATTTT
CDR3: CASRGLAAGADTQYF

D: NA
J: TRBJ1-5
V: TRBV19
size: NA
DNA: TGTGCCAGTAGTAGACAGATGGATCAGCCCCAGCATTTT
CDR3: CASSRQMDQPQHF

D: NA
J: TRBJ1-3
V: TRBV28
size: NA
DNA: TGTGCCAGCAAAACAGCGGACTTCTCTGGAAACACCATATATTTT
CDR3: CASKTADFSGNTIYF

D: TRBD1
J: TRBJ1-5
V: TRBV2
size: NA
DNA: TGTGCCAGCAGTGGAACAGGGGGCAATCAGCCCCAGCATTTT
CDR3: CASSGTGGNQPQHF

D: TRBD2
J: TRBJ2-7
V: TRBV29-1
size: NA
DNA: TGCAGCGTCCGTACTAGCGGGGGGGCCCACGAGCAGTACTTC
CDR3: CSVRTSGGAHEQYF

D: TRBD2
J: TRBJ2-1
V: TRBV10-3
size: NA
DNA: TGTGCCATTTCCAGCGGGGGGGCACATGAGCAGTTCTTC
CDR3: CAISSGGAHEQFF

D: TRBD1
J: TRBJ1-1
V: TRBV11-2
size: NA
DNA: TGTGCCAGCAGCCCGGGACAGGGGAACACTGAAGCTTTCTTT
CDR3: CASSPGQGNTEAFF

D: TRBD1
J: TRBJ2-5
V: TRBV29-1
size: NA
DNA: TGCAGCGTTAACAGGGGGCCGGGGGAGACCCAGTACTTC
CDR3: CSVNRGPGETQYF

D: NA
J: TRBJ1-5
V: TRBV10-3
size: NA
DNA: TGTGCCATCAGTGAAGGGGTAGGGGATCAGCCCCAGCATTTT
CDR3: CAISEGVGDQPQHF

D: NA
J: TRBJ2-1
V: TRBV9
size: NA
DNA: TGTGCCAGCAGCGTAATGGGCAGCTCCTACAATGAGCAGTTCTTC
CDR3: CASSVMGSSYNEQFF

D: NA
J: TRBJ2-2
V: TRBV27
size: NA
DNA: TGTGCCAGCAGTTTATTACCCTTAGCGAACACCGGGGAGCTGTTTTTT
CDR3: CASSLLPLANTGELFF

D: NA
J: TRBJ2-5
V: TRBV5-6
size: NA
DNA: TGTGCCAGCAGCTTGTTTATACAAGAGACCCAGTACTTC
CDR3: CASSLFIQETQYF